Below, one TCR beta chain is given with its context. This clonotype was seen at least ten times. Its antigen is still unknown. Per-base quality was not reported, and no clone a single base away is much larger than it. The entry originates in a study of T cells in Graves' hyperthyroidism and ophthalmopathy (dated by TCRdb to about 2019). Some background on the complete study: Peripheral blood samples were taken at the time of initial diagnosis, prior to any treatment. Once sampling was done, hyperthyroidism patients were given methimazole at a starting dose of 30 mg daily, whereas ophthalmopathy patients were given high-dose intravenous methylprednisolone. TCR Vbeta CDR3 sequencing of roughly 140 peripheral blood samples (under 45 ophthalmopathy, over 70 hyperthyroidism and some 17 progressor patients) is reported in the paper. The 100 or so discovery patients were randomly split 7:3 into training and test sets. Prospective prediction of ophthalmopathy was tested in an independent validation cohort of approximately 19 hyperthyroidism patients and some 17 patients who later progressed to ophthalmopathy. A discovery cohort of approximately 100 patients, 43 with Graves' ophthalmopathy and 55 to 60 with stable Graves' hyperthyroidism, was used to find distinguishing TCR V-J signatures. Thyroid tissue and blood T-cell repertoires from six Graves' hyperthyroidism patients were also compared in the study. What the research found in general, with its limitations: Sample size was not statistically predetermined, and investigators were not blinded to group allocation. In validation, the model predicted progression to ophthalmopathy with roughly 66% sensitivity and roughly 72% specificity, a median of approximately 6.5 months before onset. Ophthalmopathy was separated from stable hyperthyroidism by a 13 V-J signature model, with 85% to 90% sensitivity and 81% to 82% specificity obtained in cross-validation and 80%/75% obtained in testing. Most expanded thyroid clonotypes (frequency above 0.001) were also found in blood, which suggests that blood repertoires may mirror thyroid immune responses.

The CDR3 covers 12 residues, taking in both the cysteine and the phenylalanine. CDR3 DNA is the only sequence kept; it has 36 bases, read in frame from the first base. A distance of 8 bases separates the germline ends of V and J, which lose 6 bases and 4 bases respectively. Graves' hyperthyroidism was defined as stable when no progression to ophthalmopathy occurred over 18 months of follow-up. Hyperthyroidism patients were aged 18 to 65 years and newly diagnosed, with disease duration of less than 2 months. The study excluded patients with uncontrolled infections, other autoimmune diseases, pregnancy or lactation. Diagnoses were based on clinical symptoms, serum thyroxine and TRAb, thyroid ultrasound and orbital computed tomography. Ficoll-Paque density gradient centrifugation was used to isolate PBMCs from approximately 10 ml of fresh peripheral blood. Trizol reagent was used to extract total RNA, and RNA quality was then checked on an Agilent 2100 Bioanalyzer.

The TCR beta CDR3 regions were amplified from RNA transcripts. A first-round RT-PCR of the TCR CDR3 used the HTBI primer set with the Qiagen OneStep RT-PCR kit. The libraries were constructed in a second round of multiplex PCR and then size-selected and purified. The libraries were sequenced on an Illumina HiSeq2000 using paired-end 100 bp reads. Per the original workflow: SOAPnuke was used to process the raw data, removing reads that contained adapters or uncalled bases, had a mean Phred below 15, or lacked an exact match to the constant primer or identifier. COPE v1.2.5 was used to merge the high-quality paired reads, and each unique nucleotide sequence was defined as a clonotype. MiTCR v1.1 was used to align the clonotypes against IMGT TRBV, TRBD and TRBJ reference segments. The analysis included only V-J combinations with a frequency above 0.0001, which together covered more than 99% of the repertoires. A TCS score was defined as the ratio between F50 (clonal expansion) and ExV (chaos), using BLOSUM62-based TCRdist between CDR3 peptides within each V-J. Welch's t-statistics and random forest reduced around 510 V-J features to 10 to 15, which were used in a naive Bayes classifier (R e1071). Starting from the raw public reads, TCRdb applied fastp trimming at Q25, assembled clones with MiXCR and retained in-frame beta chains. Rows are unified per CDR3 protein, each entry keeping the most common DNA and genes. These V and J calls originate from TCRdb's pipeline instead of the authors' own analysis. The sample contains a few hundred thousand distinct CDR3 sequences, approximately 13% of them found a single time. Of the sample, more than 4.5% falls within the top ten clones.

The sample taken for sequencing was blood. This receptor was obtained from a young woman with Graves' hyperthyroidism. The V and J segments used are TRBV12-3 or TRBV12-4 and TRBJ2-3, with an unclear D gene assignment. The bases read TGTGCCAGCAGCTTACTGTCAGATACGCAGTATTTT. Its protein reads: CASSLLSDTQYF.